The rows below give T cell receptor beta chains drawn from one sample of a study of CD8+CD57+ T cells in acquired aplastic anemia. TCRdb independently ran MiXCR on the reads; one entry per CDR3 protein. The sample consists of 55,000 to 60,000 distinct CDR3 sequences, roughly three fifths of them appearing once. Sample: sorted CD4+, CD8+, or CD8+CD57+ T cells (not recorded which) from PBMCs. Every receptor here comes from a human donor with aplastic anemia. Each CDR3 is given with its conserved first and last residue. Each record gives: clone size, V gene, J gene, D gene, CDR3 protein, CDR3 DNA. The D gene is left open where the match is weak. Clone size appears in some rows only: once, few, many, or a class for an expanded clone.

clone size: many; V gene: TRBV19; J gene: TRBJ2-2; D gene: NA; CDR3 protein: CASKGRGFAGELFF; CDR3 DNA: TGTGCCAGTAAGGGCAGGGGTTTCGCCGGGGAGCTGTTTTTT
clone size: NA; V gene: TRBV19; J gene: TRBJ2-2; D gene: TRBD1; CDR3 protein: CASSGTVNTGELFF; CDR3 DNA: TGTGCCAGTAGTGGGACAGTGAACACCGGGGAGCTGTTTTTT
clone size: NA; V gene: TRBV4-3; J gene: TRBJ1-2; D gene: TRBD1; CDR3 protein: CASSQWTGVGYTF; CDR3 DNA: TGCGCCAGCAGCCAGTGGACAGGGGTAGGCTACACCTTC
clone size: many; V gene: TRBV27; J gene: TRBJ2-7; D gene: TRBD1; CDR3 protein: CASRQTGEHEQYF; CDR3 DNA: TGTGCCAGCAGACAAACAGGGGAGCACGAGCAGTACTTC
clone size: NA; V gene: TRBV25-1; J gene: TRBJ1-3; D gene: NA; CDR3 protein: CASSLTAFSGNTIYF; CDR3 DNA: TGTGCCAGCAGTCTGACAGCTTTCTCTGGAAACACCATATATTTT
clone size: NA; V gene: TRBV7-9; J gene: TRBJ1-4; D gene: NA; CDR3 protein: CASSHWDGTNEKLFF; CDR3 DNA: TGTGCCAGCAGCCACTGGGACGGAACTAATGAAAAGCTGTTTTTT
clone size: many; V gene: TRBV11-3; J gene: TRBJ2-7; D gene: TRBD1; CDR3 protein: CASSSSGTGTGEQYF; CDR3 DNA: TGTGCCAGCAGCTCCTCCGGGACAGGGACTGGGGAGCAGTACTTC
clone size: many; V gene: TRBV5-4; J gene: TRBJ2-1; D gene: NA; CDR3 protein: CASSLSRGVSYNEQFF; CDR3 DNA: TGTGCCAGCAGCTTGTCGAGGGGGGTCTCCTACAATGAGCAGTTCTTC
clone size: NA; V gene: TRBV4-2; J gene: TRBJ2-5; D gene: NA; CDR3 protein: CASSTGRQETQYF; CDR3 DNA: TGTGCCAGCAGCACTGGGCGCCAAGAGACCCAGTACTTC
clone size: many; V gene: TRBV12-3/TRBV12-4; J gene: TRBJ2-1; D gene: TRBD2; CDR3 protein: CASSPTSGGALRQFF; CDR3 DNA: TGTGCCAGCAGCCCTACTAGCGGGGGGGCTTTAAGGCAGTTCTTC
clone size: once; V gene: TRBV7-2; J gene: TRBJ1-1; D gene: NA; CDR3 protein: CASSSQISSAAFF; CDR3 DNA: TGTGCCAGCAGCAGTCAGATTAGCTCCGCGGCTTTCTTT
clone size: NA; V gene: TRBV9; J gene: TRBJ2-5; D gene: NA; CDR3 protein: CASSLPSEGLQETQYF; CDR3 DNA: TGTGCCAGCAGCCTACCCAGCGAGGGCCTACAAGAGACCCAGTACTTC
clone size: NA; V gene: TRBV12-3/TRBV12-4; J gene: TRBJ2-2; D gene: NA; CDR3 protein: CASSYPLQANTGELFF; CDR3 DNA: TGTGCCAGCAGTTACCCCCTACAGGCGAACACCGGGGAGCTGTTTTTT
clone size: NA; V gene: TRBV29-1; J gene: TRBJ1-1; D gene: NA; CDR3 protein: CSVYRETAFF; CDR3 DNA: TGCAGCGTATACAGGGAAACAGCTTTCTTT
clone size: many; V gene: TRBV4-1; J gene: TRBJ2-2; D gene: TRBD2; CDR3 protein: CASSPGVSLASGNTGELFF; CDR3 DNA: TGCGCCAGCAGCCCAGGAGTGTCGTTAGCTAGCGGGAACACCGGGGAGCTGTTTTTT
clone size: NA; V gene: TRBV10-3; J gene: TRBJ2-1; D gene: NA; CDR3 protein: CAISVALGNEQFF; CDR3 DNA: TGTGCCATCAGTGTAGCCTTGGGTAATGAGCAGTTCTTC
clone size: few; V gene: TRBV15; J gene: TRBJ2-3; D gene: NA; CDR3 protein: CATSSGATSTDTQYF; CDR3 DNA: TGTGCCACCAGCAGCGGGGCGACGAGCACAGATACGCAGTATTTT
clone size: NA; V gene: TRBV7-2; J gene: TRBJ1-2; D gene: TRBD1; CDR3 protein: CASSQEDGTGDGYTF; CDR3 DNA: TGTGCCAGCAGCCAAGAGGACGGGACAGGGGATGGCTACACCTTC
clone size: medium-sized; V gene: TRBV2; J gene: TRBJ1-1; D gene: NA; CDR3 protein: CASSEQEIGNTEAFF; CDR3 DNA: TGTGCCAGCAGTGAACAGGAGATCGGGAACACTGAAGCTTTCTTT
clone size: NA; V gene: TRBV10-2; J gene: TRBJ2-1; D gene: NA; CDR3 protein: CASTSGTLKFYNEQFF; CDR3 DNA: TGCGCCAGCACGTCAGGGACCCTAAAGTTCTACAATGAGCAGTTCTTC
clone size: NA; V gene: TRBV24-1; J gene: TRBJ2-1; D gene: NA; CDR3 protein: CATSDTQGTANEQFF; CDR3 DNA: TGTGCCACCAGTGATACACAGGGTACGGCCAATGAGCAGTTCTTC
clone size: NA; V gene: TRBV7-3; J gene: TRBJ2-1; D gene: TRBD2; CDR3 protein: CASSPVAGGSDEQFF; CDR3 DNA: TGTGCCAGCAGTCCTGTAGCGGGGGGGAGCGATGAGCAGTTCTTC
clone size: NA; V gene: TRBV12-3/TRBV12-4; J gene: TRBJ2-3; D gene: TRBD2; CDR3 protein: CASRLAGDITDTQYF; CDR3 DNA: TGTGCCAGCAGGTTAGCGGGGGATATCACAGATACGCAGTATTTT
clone size: NA; V gene: TRBV10-3; J gene: TRBJ1-3; D gene: TRBD1; CDR3 protein: CAIGTDRGENTIYF; CDR3 DNA: TGTGCTATCGGAACCGACAGGGGAGAAAACACCATATATTTT
clone size: NA; V gene: TRBV2; J gene: TRBJ2-5; D gene: NA; CDR3 protein: CASSEALSQETQYF; CDR3 DNA: TGTGCCAGCAGTGAAGCGCTCAGTCAAGAGACCCAGTACTTC
clone size: many; V gene: TRBV6-2/TRBV6-3; J gene: TRBJ2-7; D gene: NA; CDR3 protein: CASSYSRPTFYEQYF; CDR3 DNA: TGTGCCAGCAGTTACTCTAGGCCGACCTTCTACGAGCAGTACTTC
clone size: NA; V gene: TRBV29-1; J gene: TRBJ2-7; D gene: TRBD2; CDR3 protein: CSVEFWAGGTYEQYF; CDR3 DNA: TGCAGCGTTGAATTTTGGGCGGGAGGCACCTACGAGCAGTACTTC
clone size: NA; V gene: TRBV20-1; J gene: TRBJ2-7; D gene: TRBD1; CDR3 protein: CGAGTGGYEQYF; CDR3 DNA: TGCGGTGCAGGGACAGGGGGCTACGAGCAGTACTTC
clone size: NA; V gene: TRBV2; J gene: TRBJ2-7; D gene: NA; CDR3 protein: CASREGSYEQYF; CDR3 DNA: TGTGCCAGCAGAGAGGGGAGCTACGAGCAGTACTTC
clone size: many; V gene: TRBV3-1; J gene: TRBJ1-2; D gene: NA; CDR3 protein: CASSPDVINYGYTF; CDR3 DNA: TGTGCCAGCAGCCCGGACGTGATTAACTATGGCTACACCTTC
clone size: NA; V gene: TRBV25-1; J gene: TRBJ2-7; D gene: TRBD1; CDR3 protein: CASRDREISYEQYF; CDR3 DNA: TGTGCCAGCAGGGACAGGGAGATATCCTACGAGCAGTACTTC
clone size: NA; V gene: TRBV19; J gene: TRBJ1-5; D gene: NA; CDR3 protein: CASKFGHNSNQPQHF; CDR3 DNA: TGTGCCAGTAAATTCGGGCATAATAGCAATCAGCCCCAGCATTTT
clone size: NA; V gene: TRBV9; J gene: TRBJ2-1; D gene: NA; CDR3 protein: CASSARDSDSYNEQFF; CDR3 DNA: TGTGCCAGCAGCGCGCGGGACTCCGACTCCTACAATGAGCAGTTCTTC
clone size: NA; V gene: TRBV20-1; J gene: TRBJ2-7; D gene: NA; CDR3 protein: CSASRGVSYEQYF; CDR3 DNA: TGCAGCGCTTCAAGGGGAGTCTCCTACGAGCAGTACTTC
clone size: many; V gene: TRBV19; J gene: TRBJ1-1; D gene: NA; CDR3 protein: CASSVTPGTLNTEAFF; CDR3 DNA: TGTGCCAGTAGTGTTACCCCCGGGACCCTGAACACTGAAGCTTTCTTT
clone size: NA; V gene: TRBV6-2/TRBV6-3; J gene: TRBJ1-1; D gene: NA; CDR3 protein: CASSYGGNTEAFF; CDR3 DNA: TGTGCCAGCAGTTACGGGGGGAACACTGAAGCTTTCTTT
clone size: medium-sized; V gene: TRBV29-1; J gene: TRBJ2-2; D gene: NA; CDR3 protein: CSVQGTGELFF; CDR3 DNA: TGCAGCGTCCAGGGCACCGGGGAGCTGTTTTTT
clone size: NA; V gene: TRBV7-9; J gene: TRBJ1-5; D gene: NA; CDR3 protein: CASSSKGYSNQPQHF; CDR3 DNA: TGTGCCAGTAGCAGTAAGGGCTATAGCAATCAGCCCCAGCATTTT
clone size: large; V gene: TRBV7-9; J gene: TRBJ1-1; D gene: NA; CDR3 protein: CASSEQGRTEAFF; CDR3 DNA: TGTGCCAGCAGCGAGCAGGGGAGGACTGAAGCTTTCTTT
clone size: NA; V gene: TRBV10-1; J gene: TRBJ2-7; D gene: TRBD2; CDR3 protein: CASSELLAGAPTYEQYF; CDR3 DNA: TGCGCCAGCAGTGAGTTACTAGCGGGGGCGCCTACCTACGAGCAGTACTTC
clone size: NA; V gene: TRBV10-3; J gene: TRBJ1-2; D gene: NA; CDR3 protein: CAISESPGFSYGYTF; CDR3 DNA: TGTGCCATCAGTGAGTCCCCAGGGTTCAGCTATGGCTACACCTTC
clone size: NA; V gene: TRBV20-1; J gene: TRBJ1-2; D gene: NA; CDR3 protein: CSGGDGYTF; CDR3 DNA: TGCAGTGGCGGAGATGGCTACACCTTC
clone size: NA; V gene: TRBV29-1; J gene: TRBJ2-7; D gene: NA; CDR3 protein: CSVSGWDEQYF; CDR3 DNA: TGCAGCGTTTCAGGGTGGGACGAGCAGTACTTC
clone size: NA; V gene: TRBV19; J gene: TRBJ1-1; D gene: NA; CDR3 protein: CASRSRASTEAFF; CDR3 DNA: TGTGCCAGTAGGAGCAGGGCCAGCACTGAAGCTTTCTTT
clone size: medium-sized; V gene: TRBV7-2; J gene: TRBJ1-6; D gene: NA; CDR3 protein: CASSLGVFANSPLHF; CDR3 DNA: TGTGCCAGCAGCTTAGGAGTCTTCGCCAATTCACCCCTCCACTTT
clone size: NA; V gene: TRBV24-1; J gene: TRBJ2-3; D gene: NA; CDR3 protein: CATQSTDTQYF; CDR3 DNA: TGTGCCACGCAGAGCACAGATACGCAGTATTTT